This TCR beta chain derives from a study of preoperative IRX-2 immunotherapy in early breast cancer. Treatment reported: preoperative locoregional IRX-2 cytokine immunotherapy. Patients received preoperative, locoregional IRX-2 cytokine immunotherapy in a phase Ib study. Some clones are missing from TCRdb's copy, which holds only in-frame ones; the method was immunoSEQ multiplex PCR. The top ten clones hold approximately 2.2% of a sample with around 30,000 clones, about 77% of them seen once. Trimming removed 9 bases at V and 3 bases at J, with 12 bases between. The CDR3 length is 13 residues. CDR1 is WSHSY and CDR2 is SAAADI in the germline V gene.

The genes are TRBV10-2 and TRBJ1-5, with D perhaps TRBD1 (6 bases). This specimen consisted of lymph node tissue, obtained before IRX-2 immunotherapy. The TCR comes from a human donor with breast cancer. The DNA for the CDR3 is TGCGCCAGTACCGGACAGAACAATCAGCCCCAGCATTTT. This codes for CASTGQNNQPQHF.